These 27 T cell receptor beta chains were all obtained from the same sample, sequenced in a study of blood T cells in healthy people across ages. A second 7 to 11 cycle PCR used barcoded and J-beta primers. MiXCR, applied by TCRdb to the 5' RACE reads, yields one record per CDR3 protein. The table records 800,000 or so distinct CDR3 sequences, around a quarter of them present only once. The sample was also linked to a second study, of T cells of mothers and their children.

Material: blood. These receptors were collected from a boy aged 5 to 17 in good health.

A few counts support this clonotype. J is TRBJ2-7 and V is TRBV7-9; D remains ambiguous. Germline CDR1 SEHNR, CDR2 FQNEAQ (reference sequence). The ends were cut back, 2 bases at V and 2 bases at J, with 10 bases in the middle. This CDR3 comprises 14 residues. Written as DNA, the CDR3 is TGTGCCAGCAGCTTAACTGCCAAAGCCTACGAGCAGTACTTC. Amino acid sequence: CASSLTAKAYEQYF.

The CDR3 DNA reads as TGTGCCAGCAGTTTAAGGGGGGAAGTCTATGGCTACACCTTC. Translated, it gives CASSLRGEVYGYTF. The rearrangement uses TRBV12-3 or TRBV12-4 and TRBJ1-2; tentatively, D is TRBD1 (6 bases). This CDR3 contains 14 residues. Trimming cost V 2 bases and J 4 bases, with 11 bases left between them.

The V and J genes are TRBV7-3 and TRBJ2-3; 8 bases line up with TRBD2. V lost 5 bases to trimming and J lost 2 bases; unmatched junction nucleotides: 6. This CDR3 is built from 15 residues. CDR1 SGHTA and CDR2 FQGTGA come from the germline V gene. CDR3 nucleotide sequence: TGTGCCAGCAGCCCCAGCGGGAGTATCACAGATACGCAGTATTTT. As protein: CASSPSGSITDTQYF.

The chain links TRBV7-9 to TRBJ2-5; D perhaps matches TRBD1 (6 bases). With the DNA end fitting TRBJ2-7 better, the J assignment may be wrong. The CDR3 is 15 residues long. Germline loops: CDR1 SEHNR, CDR2 FQNEAQ (reference sequence). Here the CDR3 reads CASSSLRGEWNEQYF. The DNA for the CDR3 is TGTGCCAGCAGCTCCCTCAGGGGAGAGTGGAACGAGCAGTACTTC.

The V gene is TRBV5-1, the J gene TRBJ2-5; TRBD1 is a possible D gene (6 bases). CDR3 length: 16 residues. Looked up from germline, CDR1 is SGHRS and CDR2 is YFSETQ. V dropped 4 bases and J dropped 0 bases, with 16 bases sitting between them. The CDR3 loop reads CASSPSLRGYQETQYF. The CDR3 nucleotides read TGCGCCAGCAGCCCCAGTTTGAGGGGGTACCAAGAGACCCAGTACTTC. Looking up the rest from reference TRBV5-1 and TRBJ2-5 gives the full variable domain: KAGVTQTPRYLIKTRGQQVTLSCSPISGHRSVSWYQQTPGQGLQFLFEYFSETQRNKGNFPGRFSGRQFSNSRSEMNVSTLELGDSALYLCASSPSLRGYQETQYFGPGTRLLVL.

This clonotype appeared a few times. This chain links TRBV20-1 with TRBJ1-2, with D unresolved. V lost 5 bases to trimming and J lost 3 bases, with 16 bases between them. The CDR3 is 14 amino acids. CDR1 is DFQATT and CDR2 is SNEGSKA in the germline V gene (reference sequence). The CDR3 region has the DNA TGCAGTGCTCGTCATGAGCTGGCCCACTATGGCTACACCTTC. Protein product: CSARHELAHYGYTF.

This clonotype was seen a handful of times. The J gene is TRBJ1-4, the V gene TRBV28; D is ambiguous. The germline V and J ends were trimmed by 1 base and 0 bases, with 6 bases remaining between them. Germline V gives CDR1 MDHEN, CDR2 SYDVKM. CDR3 length: 15 residues. The CDR3 DNA sequence: TGTGCCAGCAGTTTATTTGGGGCAACTAATGAAAAACTGTTTTTT. It is translated as CASSLFGATNEKLFF.

This chain joins TRBV20-1 and TRBJ2-5; 15 nucleotides match TRBD2. The DNA end lines up better with TRBJ2-1; the J call may be wrong. CDR3 length equals 14 residues. Germline-derived CDR1 and CDR2 are DFQATT and SNEGSKA (reference sequence). As DNA, the CDR3 is TGCAGTGGGACTAGCGGGGGGGCCGGCAATGAGCAGTTCTTC. Its protein product is CSGTSGGAGNEQFF.

V is TRBV12-3 or TRBV12-4 and J is TRBJ1-5, with TRBD1 as a possible D gene (5 bases). The CDR3 is made up of 14 amino acids. The ends were cut back, 3 bases at V and 2 bases at J, with 8 bases in the middle. DNA of the CDR3: TGTGCCAGCAGTTTGAGGGGTCGCAATCAGCCCCAGCATTTT. Amino acid sequence: CASSLRGRNQPQHF.

In this sample, this clonotype turned up a few times. A much larger clone differs by one base, so this may be a read error. V and J are TRBV28 and TRBJ2-4, with 8 bases that match TRBD1. The CDR3 contains 14 residues. The V gene's germline CDR1 is MDHEN and CDR2 SYDVKM. DNA for the CDR3: TGTGCCAGCAGTCCATACAGGGGGGAAAACCTTCAGTACTTC. Its protein product is CASSPYRGENLQYF.

The V call is TRBV15, the J call TRBJ2-1; 12 bases map to TRBD2. The V and J ends lost 5 bases and 7 bases, in that order; junction bases with no gene match: 9. The germline V gene has CDR1 LNHNV and CDR2 YYDKDF (reference sequence). The CDR3 contains 16 residues. Here the CDR3 reads CATSASKTSGRNEQFF. The DNA for the CDR3 is TGTGCCACCAGCGCGAGCAAGACTAGCGGGAGAAATGAGCAGTTCTTC.

V is TRBV6-4 and J is TRBJ2-1; TRBD2 agrees at 11 bases. CDR1 and CDR2 from the germline V gene are MRHNA and SNTAGT. The trim removed 1 base at V and 6 bases at J, leaving 2 bases unmatched. The CDR3 is 15 amino acids. The CDR3 coding sequence is TGTGCCAGCAGTGACTTAGCGGGGGGGGCCAATGAGCAGTTCTTC. It codes for CASSDLAGGANEQFF.

The rearrangement uses TRBV3-1 and TRBJ1-2; 7 bases match TRBD1. The V gene's germline CDR1 is LGHDT and CDR2 YNNKEL (reference sequence). Trimming cost V 3 bases and J 6 bases; bases outside gene matches: 7. CDR3 length equals 14 residues. The CDR3 DNA follows: TGTGCCAGCAGCCAGACAGGGTCACTGGATGGCTACACCTTC. Its protein product is CASSQTGSLDGYTF.

This clonotype was counted only a few times. The J gene is TRBJ2-5, the V gene TRBV20-1; 7 positions match TRBD2. CDR1 and CDR2 (germline): DFQATT, SNEGSKA (reference sequence). Germline trimming cut 3 bases from V and 2 bases from J; bases unmatched to any gene: 6. This CDR3 comprises 14 residues. The CDR3 DNA sequence: TGCAGTGCTAGTCGGTGGGGGGGGCAAGAGACCCAGTACTTC. Its protein product is CSASRWGGQETQYF.

This clonotype was counted between two and nine times. The chain carries TRBV4-3 and TRBJ1-1; 7 bases line up with TRBD1. The CDR3 runs 19 residues. The V and J ends lost 0 bases and 0 bases, in that order; junction bases with no gene match: 13. The germline V gene has CDR1 LGHNA and CDR2 YSLEER. The CDR3 coding sequence is TGCGCCAGCAGCCAAGACCGGGCTCAGGGGGGCCGGCTGAACACTGAAGCTTTCTTT. Translation gives CASSQDRAQGGRLNTEAFF.

The chain employs TRBV5-5 and TRBJ2-5; 11 positions agree with TRBD2. V dropped 1 base and J dropped 3; count of bases not matched to a gene: 5. Germline CDR1 and CDR2: SGHKS and YYEKEE (reference sequence). CDR3 length: 16 residues. DNA of the CDR3: TGTGCCAGCAGCTTGTGGGCTAGCGGGGGGAAAGAGACCCAGTACTTC. Amino acids: CASSLWASGGKETQYF.

V usage is TRBV3-1 and J usage is TRBJ1-5; no clear D. Per germline, CDR1 LGHDT and CDR2 YNNKEL (reference sequence). The V gene lost 3 bases and the J gene lost 1 base, with 10 bases spanning the gap. The CDR3 contains 15 residues. The CDR3 nucleotides read TGTGCCAGCAGCCATCGCTCTCCAAGCAATCAGCCCCAGCATTTT. This encodes CASSHRSPSNQPQHF.

This chain joins TRBV4-1 and TRBJ2-1; D tentatively reads TRBD1 or TRBD2 (5 bases each). This CDR3 is 16 amino acids long. With 1 base removed from V and 3 bases from J, the gap between germline ends came to 13 bases. CDR1 is MGHRA, CDR2 YSYEKL, per germline. The CDR3 DNA is TGCGCCAGCAGCCAAGTGACCGGGGCGAGCTACAATGAGCAGTTCTTC. Translating it yields CASSQVTGASYNEQFF.

This clonotype was found a few times. The V gene is TRBV21-1, the J gene TRBJ2-5; the D call of TRBD2 is as the table states it, not checked on the DNA. TRBV21-1 is designated a pseudogene. The CDR3 covers 16 residues. The CDR3 nucleotides read TGTGCCAGCAGCAAAGTGGGACTAGCGGGATTTGGGACCCAGTACTTC. Translation gives CASSKVGLAGFGTQYF.

This chain's CDR3 is CASSLALRGLAANYGYTF. CDR3 DNA sequence: TGTGCCAGCAGTTTAGCGCTTAGGGGGTTGGCGGCTAACTATGGCTACACCTTC. J is TRBJ1-2 and V is TRBV12-3 or TRBV12-4; weak D call: TRBD1 (6 bases). There are 18 residues in the CDR3. Trimming removed 0 bases at V and 0 bases at J, with 17 bases between.

A few counts support this clonotype. The chain recombines TRBV29-1 with TRBJ1-1; D gene uncertain. The CDR3 extends over 12 amino acids. Germline values: CDR1 SQVTM, CDR2 ANQGSEA. Between the trimmed V and J ends, which lost 7 bases and 5 bases, there was a span of 14 bases. Here the CDR3 DNA reads TGCAGCGGCGGGGAGGGCAATACTGAAGCTTTCTTT. Translation: CSGGEGNTEAFF.

This clonotype has just a few counts. The V call is TRBV7-9, the J call TRBJ2-5; D unclear. This CDR3 comprises 14 residues. Trimming took off 5 bases at V and 2 bases at J, with 12 bases between the two ends. CDR1 is SEHNR and CDR2 is FQNEAQ in the germline V gene (reference sequence). Here the CDR3 reads CASSEVAVQETQYF. CDR3 DNA: TGTGCCAGCAGCGAGGTAGCAGTACAAGAGACCCAGTACTTC.

The CDR3 spells CSVDREGSAYNEQFF. For the CDR3, the DNA is TGCAGCGTTGACCGGGAGGGATCGGCTTACAATGAGCAGTTCTTC. This chain joins TRBV29-1 and TRBJ2-1, with 8 nucleotides matching TRBD2. Germline lookup yields CDR1 SQVTM and CDR2 ANQGSEA. The CDR3 covers 15 residues. V shed 3 bases and J 4 bases; nucleotides not matched to a gene: 8.

The chain is built from TRBV6-6 and TRBJ1-5; no clear D gene. The CDR3 spans 12 residues. With 7 bases removed from V and 1 base from J, the gap between germline ends came to 5 bases. CDR1 MNHNY and CDR2 SVGAGI come from the germline V gene (reference sequence). The CDR3 DNA is TGTGCCAGCAAAGGGAGCAATCAGCCCCAGCATTTT. It specifies CASKGSNQPQHF.

The chain couples TRBV9 to TRBJ2-3; TRBD2 agrees at 11 bases. CDR3 length: 16 residues. In germline, CDR1 is SGDLS, CDR2 YYNGEE. Unmatched junction bases numbered 6, after V lost 0 bases and J lost 6 bases. The DNA for the CDR3 is TGTGCCAGCAGCGTAGATACTAGCGGGGGTTTCGATACGCAGTATTTT. Its protein product is CASSVDTSGGFDTQYF.

The chain employs TRBV29-1 and TRBJ2-3; D not resolved. Deletions cut 4 bases from V and 1 base from J, with 6 bases between. This CDR3 is built from 12 residues. Germline lookup yields CDR1 SQVTM and CDR2 ANQGSEA. Here the CDR3 DNA reads TGCAGCGTTGTGTCAGGCACAGATACGCAGTATTTT. Amino acids: CSVVSGTDTQYF.

V gene TRBV29-1 combines with J gene TRBJ2-5; possible D gene TRBD2, 5 bases. The assigned J gene may be wrong: the sequence end matches TRBJ2-1 better. The CDR3 length is 20 residues. The germline V gene encodes CDR1 SQVTM and CDR2 ANQGSEA. The CDR3 DNA reads as TGCAGCGTTGAAGGGGTGGTCCCCCTGGGGTCTAGTTTCGGGGACAATGAGCAGTTCTTC. This encodes CSVEGVVPLGSSFGDNEQFF.